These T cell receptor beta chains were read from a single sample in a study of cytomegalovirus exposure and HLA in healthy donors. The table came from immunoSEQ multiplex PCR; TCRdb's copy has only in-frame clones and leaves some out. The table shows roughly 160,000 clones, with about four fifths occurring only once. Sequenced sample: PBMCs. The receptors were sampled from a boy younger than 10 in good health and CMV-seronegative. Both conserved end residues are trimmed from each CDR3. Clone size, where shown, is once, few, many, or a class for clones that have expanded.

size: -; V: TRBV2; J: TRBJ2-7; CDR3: ASSTGLAVGEQY
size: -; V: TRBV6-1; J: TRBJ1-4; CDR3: ASGGVEKLF
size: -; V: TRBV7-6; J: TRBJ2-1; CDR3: ASSSAFFGEQF
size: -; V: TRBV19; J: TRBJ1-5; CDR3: ASSIGREPQH
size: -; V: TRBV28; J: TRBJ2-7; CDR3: ASSPARSNSGSVYEQY
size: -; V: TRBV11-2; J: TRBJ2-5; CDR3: ASSFRAGWDQETQY
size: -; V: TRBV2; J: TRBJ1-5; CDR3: ASKTGTGDSQPQH
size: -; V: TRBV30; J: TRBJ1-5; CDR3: AWSYRNGQPQH
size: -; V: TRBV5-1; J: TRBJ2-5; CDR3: ASSPPFGTSGSGEETQY
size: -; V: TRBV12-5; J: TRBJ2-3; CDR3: ASGSSGRVDTQY
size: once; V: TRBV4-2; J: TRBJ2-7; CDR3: ASSQDGTTYEQY
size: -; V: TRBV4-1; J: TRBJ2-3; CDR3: ASSQDTGFKEG
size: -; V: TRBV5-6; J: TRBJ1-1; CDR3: ASSPRDRVGTEAF
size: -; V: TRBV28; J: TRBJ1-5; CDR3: ASSLYRGSQPQH
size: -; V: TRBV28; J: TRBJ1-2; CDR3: ASSLTGGISPYGYT
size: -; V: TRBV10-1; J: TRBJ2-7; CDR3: ASSPFLSGRYEQY
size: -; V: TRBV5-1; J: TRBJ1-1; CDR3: ASSLQGHTEAF